The sequence of this T cell receptor (beta chain) was determined in a study of CD8 T cells in ankylosing spondylitis. Study-wide points: CD8+ cells made up the disease-linked clones, which were relatively rare in peripheral blood. In synovial fluid and blood from reactive arthritis, some motif variants were previously reported. Ankylosing spondylitis blood seemed to carry a telltale TCR beta motif made of about 8 highly homologous variants.

Trimming removed 4 bases at V and 7 bases at J, with 7 bases between. CDR3 length equals 12 residues. Germline CDR1 is SEHNR and CDR2 is FQNEAQ (reference sequence). Preparation of TCR beta libraries was done by quantitative 5'-RACE with molecular barcodes. TCRdb re-derived calls from the 5' RACE reads in MiXCR, one entry per CDR3 protein. The table records more than 250,000 distinct CDR3 sequences, less than 10% of them present only once. This clonotype was seen only a few times. What it recognizes is unknown. Source material: blood, either unsorted or a sorted T cell fraction (not recorded which). The sequence derives from a male donor with ankylosing spondylitis. The chain is built from TRBV7-9 and TRBJ2-2; D remains ambiguous. The DNA for the CDR3 is TGTGCCAGCAGCTCCCTTATCGGGGAGCTGTTTTTT. It specifies CASSSLIGELFF.